A single sample gave rise to the 25 T cell receptor beta chains below, sequenced in a study of T cells in Graves' hyperthyroidism and ophthalmopathy. TCR beta CDR3 region amplification was performed from RNA transcripts. Initially, a first-round RT-PCR of the TCR CDR3 employed the HTBI primer set. TCRdb passed the multiplex PCR reads through MiXCR, listing each CDR3 protein once. The sample includes approximately 490,000 distinct CDR3 sequences, less than 25% of them seen just once. The specimen sequenced was blood. These receptors were taken from a woman between 70 and 85 years old with Graves' ophthalmopathy.

This clonotype came up once. The chain carries TRBV5-1 and TRBJ2-5; D is possibly TRBD1 (6 bases). Germline V CDR1 and CDR2: SGHRS, YFSETQ. V lost 6 bases, J lost 1 base, and 10 bases lay in between. The CDR3 extends over 13 amino acids. The CDR3 bases are TGCGCCAGCAAAAGGACAGCCCAAGAGACCCAGTACTTC. Its protein is CASKRTAQETQYF.

This clonotype occurred many times. V gene TRBV7-2 combines with J gene TRBJ2-5; tentative D call: TRBD2 (6 bases). The CDR3 has 13 amino acids. From germline, CDR1 is SGHTA and CDR2 FQGNSA. V was clipped by 8 bases and J by 2 bases, with 12 bases between them. CDR3 coding DNA: TGTGCCAGCTCCGGGACTTCGCAAGAGACCCAGTACTTC. Translation gives CASSGTSQETQYF.

On this clonotype itself: A junction boundary mismatches the germline segment, possibly from a read error. The genes are TRBV27 and TRBJ1-2, with 8 nucleotides matching TRBD1. The CDR3 covers 15 residues. Germline CDR1 is MNHEY and CDR2 is SMNVEV (reference sequence). In DNA form, the CDR3 reads TGTGCCAGCAGTAACCGGACAGGGAAAAACTATGGCTGCACCTTC. Its translation: CASSNRTGKNYGCTF.

This clonotype was detected only a few times. J is TRBJ2-7 and V is TRBV12-3 or TRBV12-4, with TRBD1 matching over 7 bases. CDR3 size: 13 residues. V lost 2 bases to trimming and J lost 7 bases; unmatched junction nucleotides: 5. The CDR3 sequence is CASSLSQGVEQYF. CDR3 DNA sequence: TGTGCCAGCAGTTTATCCCAGGGGGTAGAGCAGTACTTC.

To note about this clonotype: A read error may explain this, as a much larger clone is one base away. The genes are TRBV12-3 or TRBV12-4 and TRBJ2-7; D is tentatively TRBD1 or TRBD2 (5 bases each). This CDR3 has 13 amino acids. CDR3 protein: CASSLAGPYEQCF. CDR3 in DNA: TGTGCCAGCAGTTTAGCGGGACCCTACGAGCAGTGCTTC.

The gene calls are TRBV20-1 and TRBJ2-1; 14 nucleotides line up with TRBD2. The length of the CDR3 is 16 residues. Germline CDR1 is DFQATT and CDR2 is SNEGSKA (reference sequence). The V gene end was trimmed by 6 bases and the J gene end by 6 bases; junction bases not matched to a gene: 10. The CDR3 DNA reads TGCAGTGCACTGGTTCCGGGACTAGCGGGAGTCAATGAGCAGTTCTTC. It encodes CSALVPGLAGVNEQFF.

At least ten counts were recorded for this clonotype. V usage is TRBV12-3 or TRBV12-4 and J usage is TRBJ2-7; 13 bases match TRBD2. Trimming cost V 6 bases and J 3 bases; bases outside gene matches: 8. The length of the CDR3 is 16 residues. The DNA of the CDR3 is TGTGCCAGCAGGACGACTAGCGGGAGGAAAATCTACGAGCAGTACTTC. This gives the protein CASRTTSGRKIYEQYF.

This clonotype was picked up many times. V and J are TRBV20-1 and TRBJ1-1; 7 bases fit TRBD1. Trimming cost V 5 bases and J 4 bases; bases outside gene matches: 7. The CDR3 is made up of 13 amino acids. Germline V lookup: CDR1 DFQATT, CDR2 SNEGSKA (reference sequence). The CDR3 nucleotides read TGCAGTGCTCCGACAGGGAAGGGCACTGAAGCTTTCTTT. This encodes CSAPTGKGTEAFF.

This clonotype was observed a few times. The chain couples TRBV10-3 to TRBJ1-2; D is unclear. The CDR3 length is 12 residues. V was clipped by 2 bases and J by 8 bases, with 9 bases between them. The germline gives CDR1 ENHRY, CDR2 SYGVKD. The CDR3 here is CAISEEAEGYTF. The CDR3, as DNA: TGTGCCATCAGTGAGGAGGCGGAAGGCTACACCTTC.

This clonotype has a count of ten or more. This chain connects TRBV2 to TRBJ1-1; the D is unclear. This CDR3 has 13 residues. V lost 4 bases to trimming and J lost 1 base, with 7 bases between them. Germline lookup yields CDR1 SNHLY and CDR2 FYNNEI. The CDR3 reads CASSVDTNTEAFF. The CDR3 DNA reads TGTGCCAGCAGTGTTGACACGAACACTGAAGCTTTCTTT.

The chain uses TRBV6-1 and TRBJ2-2, with 15 nucleotides matching TRBD2. This CDR3 contains 17 residues. Germline assignment: CDR1 MNHNS and CDR2 SASEGT. V shed 4 bases and J 5 bases; nucleotides not matched to a gene: 5. CDR3 in amino acids: CASSGTSGRARTGELFF. The CDR3 nucleotides are TGTGCCAGCAGTGGGACTAGCGGGAGGGCCCGGACCGGGGAGCTGTTTTTT.

The chain has TRBV7-3 and TRBJ2-5, with TRBD2 identical over 15 bases. Looked up from germline, CDR1 is SGHTA and CDR2 is FQGTGA. The length of the CDR3 is 17 residues. The trim removed 5 bases at V and 1 base at J, leaving 5 bases unmatched. CDR3 in DNA: TGTGCCAGCAGCATGGGACTAGCGGGAGGTGGCCAAGAGACCCAGTACTTC. The encoded protein is CASSMGLAGGGQETQYF.

This chain uses TRBV6-5 with TRBJ2-7; D remains ambiguous. The CDR3 has 15 residues. The V gene lost 0 bases and the J gene lost 6 bases, with 15 bases spanning the gap. The V gene's germline CDR1 is MNHEY and CDR2 SVGAGI. CDR3 sequence (DNA): TGTGCCAGCAGTTACTCAGGGCCCTCAGGCGGCGAGCAGTACTTC. This encodes CASSYSGPSGGEQYF.

This clonotype was counted between two and nine times. V gene TRBV20-1 combines with J gene TRBJ2-3; D is unresolved. Deletions cut 4 bases from V and 6 bases from J, with 8 bases between. Germline V gene lookup returns CDR1 DFQATT and CDR2 SNEGSKA (reference sequence). The CDR3 is 11 residues long. The CDR3 bases are TGCAGTGCTACCCTAAAGGATACGCAGTATTTT. Protein: CSATLKDTQYF.

This clonotype was recorded a few times. The chain carries TRBV27 and TRBJ2-7, with D hard to call. This CDR3 is built from 13 residues. V was cut by 6 bases and J by 3 bases, with 12 bases left in between. Germline assignment: CDR1 MNHEY and CDR2 SMNVEV (reference sequence). The CDR3 spells CASRDQLHYEQYF. The CDR3 DNA is TGTGCCAGCAGGGACCAATTGCACTACGAGCAGTACTTC.

This clonotype was detected many times. The rearrangement uses TRBV2 and TRBJ2-3; D call uncertain. The CDR3 totals 12 residues. V was cut by 3 bases and J by 6 bases, with 7 bases left in between. Germline lookup yields CDR1 SNHLY and CDR2 FYNNEI. DNA for the CDR3: TGTGCCAGCAGTGATGTAATCGATACGCAGTATTTT. It is translated as CASSDVIDTQYF.

This rearrangement joins TRBV18 to TRBJ1-5; possible D gene TRBD1, 5 bases. This CDR3 region has 15 residues. Germline assignment: CDR1 KGHSH and CDR2 LQKENI. With 3 bases removed from V and 4 bases from J, the gap between germline ends came to 13 bases. CDR3: CASSPRRVGNQPQHF. CDR3 in DNA: TGTGCCAGCTCACCCCGCAGGGTGGGTAATCAGCCCCAGCATTTT.

This clonotype turned up a few times. The rearrangement uses TRBV6-1 and TRBJ2-7, with D perhaps matching TRBD2 (6 bases). Germline V gives CDR1 MNHNS, CDR2 SASEGT. This CDR3 comprises 13 residues. Between the trimmed V and J ends, which lost 6 bases and 0 bases, there was a span of 9 bases. The CDR3 sequence is CASRSGLSYEQYF. In DNA, the CDR3 is TGTGCCAGCAGAAGCGGGCTCTCCTACGAGCAGTACTTC.

This clonotype was counted between two and nine times. The chain recombines TRBV7-8 with TRBJ1-2; 9 bases agree with TRBD1. The length of the CDR3 is 13 residues. Germline-derived CDR1 and CDR2 are SGHVS and FQNEAQ. The trim removed 3 bases at V and 8 bases at J, leaving 4 bases unmatched. The CDR3 bases are TGTGCCAGCAGCTTGGTACAGGGGGCCGGCTACACCTTC. Its protein product is CASSLVQGAGYTF.

This chain links TRBV18 with TRBJ2-3; TRBD1 agrees at 11 bases. V trimming: 4 bases; J trimming: 3 bases; junction bases outside the gene matches: 6. The germline gives CDR1 KGHSH, CDR2 LQKENI. The CDR3 extends over 16 amino acids. The CDR3 loop is CASSLFGTGGTDTQYF. For the CDR3, the DNA is TGTGCCAGCTCACTATTCGGGACAGGGGGAACAGATACGCAGTATTTT.

The table lists this clonotype with a few counts. The rearrangement uses TRBV3-1 and TRBJ1-2; D is unclear. CDR3 length equals 15 residues. V lost 1 base and J 0 bases, leaving 9 bases between the germline ends. Germline CDR1 reads LGHDT; CDR2 reads YNNKEL (reference sequence). The DNA of the CDR3 is TGTGCCAGCAGCCAAGCAGTTACAGCTAACTATGGCTACACCTTC. As protein: CASSQAVTANYGYTF. Filled out from reference TRBV3-1 and TRBJ1-2, the complete variable domain reads DTAVSQTPKYLVTQMGNDKSIKCEQNLGHDTMYWYKQDSKKFLKIMFSYNNKELIINETVPNRFSPKSPDKAHLNLHINSLELGDSAVYFCASSQAVTANYGYTFGSGTRLTVV.

Concerning this clonotype itself: A much larger clone sits a single nucleotide away, making a read error possible. The rearrangement joins TRBV2 to TRBJ2-7; 10 nucleotides match TRBD1. Trimming at V came to 8 bases and at J to 3 bases, leaving 7 bases not matched to a gene. In germline, CDR1 is SNHLY, CDR2 FYNNEI. The CDR3 covers 14 residues. The CDR3 reads CASHRDRGSYEQYF. Written as DNA, the CDR3 is TGTGCCAGCCATCGGGACAGGGGAAGCTACGAGCAGTACTTC.

The chain joins TRBV6-2 or TRBV6-3 to TRBJ2-7, with 8 bases that match TRBD2. From germline, CDR1 is MNHEY and CDR2 SVGEGT. The V segment lost 8 bases and the J segment 6 bases; nucleotides outside the gene matches: 9. This CDR3 has 13 amino acids. The CDR3 coding sequence is TGTGCCAGCTCCGCAGCGGGAGTCCTCGAGCAGTACTTC. As protein: CASSAAGVLEQYF.

This rearrangement joins TRBV20-1 to TRBJ1-1; 11 nucleotides match TRBD1. The ends lost 4 bases at V and 0 bases at J; junction bases unmatched: 10. CDR3 length equals 17 residues. CDR1 is DFQATT, CDR2 SNEGSKA, per germline (reference sequence). The CDR3 sequence is CSAIEGLGQGVNTEAFF. CDR3 bases: TGCAGTGCTATAGAGGGCTTGGGACAGGGGGTGAACACTGAAGCTTTCTTT.

This clonotype occurred a few times. J is TRBJ2-7 and V is TRBV7-6; D assignment may be TRBD1 or TRBD2 (6 bases each). The CDR3 totals 13 residues. The germline V gene has CDR1 SGHVS and CDR2 FNYEAQ. V gave up 4 bases and J gave up 6 bases, with 13 bases separating them. The chain's CDR3 is CASSSGALREQYF. In DNA form, the CDR3 reads TGTGCCAGCAGCTCGGGGGCCCTACGCGAGCAGTACTTC.